The entry below describes one TCR beta chain. This sample was taken from a study of blood T cell repertoires in COVID-19. Germline CDR1 SNHLY, CDR2 FYNNEI. Trimming removed 2 bases from V and 3 bases from J, with 11 bases in between. This CDR3 comprises 15 residues. TCRdb's copy holds only in-frame clones and misses some; the assay was immunoSEQ multiplex PCR. Of 300,000 to 450,000 clones listed, roughly nine tenths are singletons. Material for sequencing was PBMCs or T cells enriched from blood (not recorded which). The genes are TRBV2 and TRBJ1-3; possibly TRBD1 for D (5 bases). The TCR sequence derives from a man in his late teens or twenties who had recovered from COVID-19. The CDR3 DNA sequence: TGTGCCAGCAGTGAATCTAGGGGAGGTGGAAACACCATATATTTT. Translated: CASSESRGGGNTIYF.